The next 21 T cell receptor beta chains were all read from a single sample in a study of blood T cell repertoires in COVID-19. Only in-frame clones appear in the TCRdb table, and some are missing; sequencing was by immunoSEQ multiplex PCR. The sample lists 200,000 to 250,000 clones, around three quarters seen once, with about 7.2% in the top ten. Sequencing used peripheral blood. These TCRs come from a woman in her 70s with acute or convalescent COVID-19.

This sequence joins TRBV5-1 and TRBJ2-7; 7 bases fit TRBD1. Germline V gives CDR1 SGHRS, CDR2 YFSETQ. CDR3 size: 14 residues. The V gene end was trimmed by 4 bases and the J gene end by 3 bases; junction bases not matched to a gene: 7. In nucleotides, the CDR3 is TGCGCCAGCAGCCCCGACAGGGTTTTCTACGAGCAGTACTTC. It specifies CASSPDRVFYEQYF.

The count of this clone is one. The rearrangement uses TRBV7-2 and TRBJ2-6; D is uncertain. The germline V gene encodes CDR1 SGHTA and CDR2 FQGNSA. V was shortened by 1 base and J by 4 bases, with 8 bases between the two germline ends. The CDR3 sequence is 15 residues long. The CDR3: CASSLDNSGANVLTF. CDR3 bases: TGTGCCAGCAGCTTAGATAATTCCGGGGCCAACGTCCTGACTTTC.

V and J are TRBV19 and TRBJ2-3; 10 bases line up with TRBD2. V lost 6 bases, J lost 5 bases, and 8 bases stayed unmatched. Germline CDR1 and CDR2: LNHDA and SQIVND (reference sequence). The CDR3 consists of 15 residues. The CDR3 region has the DNA TGTGCCAGTAGGAAATATAGCGGGGGGCTAGATACGCAGTATTTT. Its protein is CASRKYSGGLDTQYF.

The V and J genes are TRBV12-5 and TRBJ1-5; TRBD1 agrees at 7 bases. The ends lost 1 base at V and 6 bases at J; junction bases unmatched: 12. This CDR3 contains 17 residues. Germline V gene data show CDR1 as LGHNT and CDR2 as FRNRAP. Written as DNA, the CDR3 is TGTGCTAGTGGTTTGGGTTCCCGGACAGGAGGTGGTCAGCCCCAGCATTTT. As protein: CASGLGSRTGGGQPQHF.

J is TRBJ2-3 and V is TRBV21-1; whether TRBD2, the table's D call, matches the DNA was not checked. TRBV21-1 is designated a pseudogene. CDR3 length equals 14 residues. The CDR3 DNA follows: TGTGCCAGCAGCAAGGCGGGGACCACAGATACGCAGTATTTT. As protein: CASSKAGTTDTQYF.

V gene TRBV9 combines with J gene TRBJ2-1; a possible D gene is TRBD2 (5 bases). The V end lost 3 bases, the J end lost 5 bases, and 12 bases lay between the germline ends. Germline CDR1 SGDLS, CDR2 YYNGEE. This CDR3 has 14 residues. The chain's CDR3 is CASSATGSDNEQFF. The CDR3 DNA follows: TGTGCCAGCAGCGCCACGGGGTCGGACAATGAGCAGTTCTTC.

This chain links TRBV2 with TRBJ2-7; no firm D call. The CDR3 is made up of 16 amino acids. The V gene lost 0 bases and the J gene lost 0 bases, with 12 bases spanning the gap. Per the germline V gene, CDR1 is SNHLY and CDR2 is FYNNEI. CDR3 sequence (DNA): TGTGCCAGCAGTGAAGCGCTTCACGAAGCCTCCTACGAGCAGTACTTC. Encoded protein: CASSEALHEASYEQYF.

The J gene is TRBJ1-3, the V gene TRBV10-3, with 9 bases identical to TRBD1. The germline gives CDR1 ENHRY, CDR2 SYGVKD. J gave up 5 bases and V 8 bases, and 10 bases lay outside the gene matches. The CDR3 loop spans 15 amino acids. The CDR3 reads CAIGVQGAFRNTIYF. The CDR3 DNA reads TGTGCCATCGGGGTACAGGGGGCATTTAGAAACACCATATATTTT.

The rearrangement uses TRBV30 and TRBJ2-1, with 16 bases aligning to TRBD2. V shed 1 base and J 0 bases; nucleotides not matched to a gene: 12. Looked up from germline, CDR1 is GTSNPN and CDR2 is SVGIG (reference sequence). The CDR3 is 21 residues long. This chain's CDR3 is CAWSATRGLAGGLSSYNEQFF. CDR3 DNA sequence: TGTGCCTGGAGTGCCACCAGGGGACTAGCGGGGGGGCTTAGCTCCTACAATGAGCAGTTCTTC.

The rearrangement links TRBV6-2 or TRBV6-3 to TRBJ2-2; D call uncertain. Germline values: CDR1 MNHEY, CDR2 SVGEGT. V lost 5 bases and J 4 bases, leaving 5 bases between the germline ends. The CDR3 covers 12 residues. The CDR3 DNA reads as TGTGCCAGCAGTCAATCCACCGGGGAGCTGTTTTTT. Its protein product is CASSQSTGELFF.

The CDR3 DNA reads TGTGCCAGCTCACCACGGCCTAGCCCCTACAATGAGCAGTTCTTC. It is translated as CASSPRPSPYNEQFF. The chain recombines TRBV18 with TRBJ2-1, with D perhaps matching TRBD2 (5 bases). The V end lost 1 base, the J end lost 2 bases, and 9 bases lay between the germline ends. Germline-derived CDR1 and CDR2 are KGHSH and LQKENI. The CDR3 has 15 residues.

The J gene is TRBJ2-2, the V gene TRBV11-2, with D possibly being TRBD1 (5 bases). The length of the CDR3 is 15 residues. The germline V and J ends were trimmed by 3 bases and 4 bases, with 12 bases remaining between them. Germline V CDR1 and CDR2: SGHAT, FQNNGV. CDR3 bases: TGTGCCAGCAGCTTGGGGCTACCCAGCACCGGGGAGCTGTTTTTT. This codes for CASSLGLPSTGELFF.

For this clone: The junction differs from germline at one of its ends, possibly a read error. The V and J genes are TRBV5-4 and TRBJ2-1; D is unresolved. CDR1 SGHNT and CDR2 YYREEE come from the germline V gene (reference sequence). The CDR3 loop spans 13 amino acids. The CDR3 loop reads CASSFDGSGSAVF. The CDR3, as DNA: TGTGCCAGCAGCTTTGACGGATCCGGGTCTGCGGTCTTC.

In this sample, this clone turned up a few times. The CDR3 DNA reads as TGTGCCAGCAGCTCTGAGACCCAGTACTTC. It encodes CASSSETQYF. This chain joins TRBV6-4 and TRBJ2-5; no definite D call. The CDR3 spans 10 residues. The germline gives CDR1 MRHNA, CDR2 SNTAGT. Trimming left V 6 bases short and J 5 bases short, with 4 bases between.

This rearrangement joins TRBV5-1 to TRBJ1-4, with D hard to call. The V and J ends lost 0 bases and 5 bases respectively, with 5 bases between them. The CDR3 contains 13 residues. Germline V gene sequence: CDR1 SGHRS, CDR2 YFSETQ. The CDR3 sequence: CASSLAVNEKLFF. Written as DNA, the CDR3 is TGCGCCAGCAGCTTGGCCGTCAATGAAAAACTGTTTTTT.

The chain uses TRBV19 and TRBJ2-5; D unclear. Trimming cost V 3 bases and J 7 bases, with 18 bases left between them. The germline V gene encodes CDR1 LNHDA and CDR2 SQIVND (reference sequence). This CDR3 has 15 amino acids. The CDR3 sequence: CASSIVFTPEATQYF. The DNA of the CDR3 is TGTGCCAGTAGTATCGTATTCACCCCCGAGGCGACCCAGTACTTC.

This chain connects TRBV7-2 to TRBJ2-7, with 9 nucleotides matching TRBD2. Per germline, CDR1 SGHTA and CDR2 FQGNSA. Trimming cost V 2 bases and J 3 bases; bases outside gene matches: 5. The CDR3 spans 15 residues. The CDR3 DNA reads TGTGCCAGCAGCTTAAATAGCGGGGGTAGCTACGAGCAGTACTTC. Residues: CASSLNSGGSYEQYF.

The V and J genes are TRBV10-3 and TRBJ1-5; D is possibly TRBD1 (6 bases). Germline V gene lookup returns CDR1 ENHRY and CDR2 SYGVKD. Deletions cut 5 bases from V and 2 bases from J, with 19 bases between. The length of the CDR3 is 17 residues. Written as DNA, the CDR3 is TGTGCCATCAGTTTCTACAGGGAATGGAGAGGCAATCAGCCCCAGCATTTT. It translates to CAISFYREWRGNQPQHF.

This chain joins TRBV6-1 and TRBJ1-5; 8 bases agree with TRBD1. J gave up 6 bases and V 0 bases, and 7 bases lay outside the gene matches. The CDR3 sequence is 16 residues long. Germline V gene data show CDR1 as MNHNS and CDR2 as SASEGT. The CDR3 nucleotides read TGTGCCAGCAGTGAAGCCAAAGCAGGGGGCCGTCAGCCCCAGCATTTT. Translation: CASSEAKAGGRQPQHF.

V gene TRBV2 combines with J gene TRBJ2-3; unclear D gene. The V end was cut by 2 bases, the J end by 0 bases, with 12 bases between. The CDR3 extends over 16 amino acids. Germline V gene sequence: CDR1 SNHLY, CDR2 FYNNEI. CDR3 sequence reads: CASSEMRVPSTDTQYF. In DNA form, the CDR3 reads TGTGCCAGCAGTGAAATGCGAGTACCTAGCACAGATACGCAGTATTTT.

This clone was detected once. The chain combines TRBV27 with TRBJ2-7, with a weak D call TRBD1 (7 bases). The CDR3 runs to 15 residues. V was clipped by 7 bases and J by 0 bases, with 16 bases between them. The germline V gene has CDR1 MNHEY and CDR2 SMNVEV (reference sequence). DNA of the CDR3: TGTGCCAGCATAGGGTGGGGGGACAGCTCCTACGAGCAGTACTTC. Translation: CASIGWGDSSYEQYF.